Sequencing of this TCR beta chain was carried out in a study of T-cell memory formation after mild COVID-19. Employing constant-segment primers, 5'RACE generated TCR alpha and TCR beta cDNA libraries bearing sample barcodes and UMIs. TCRdb independently ran MiXCR on the 5' RACE reads; one entry per CDR3 protein. The table has about 160,000 distinct CDR3 sequences, around a third seen once. Study-wide points: In pre-infection memory, a portion of responding clones appeared, which suggested that cross-reactive memory joined. Clones which contracted sat mainly in CM and EM if CD4+, and in EMRA if CD8+. While clones contracting from day 15 to 85 were balanced between CD4 and CD8, later expanders leaned CD4+.

CDR3 size: 16 residues. Unmatched junction bases numbered 17, after V lost 6 bases and J lost 8 bases. The V gene's germline CDR1 is SQVTM and CDR2 ANQGSEA. This clonotype was found once. Its antigen is not known. The sample comprised PBMCs or a T cell subset sorted from them (not recorded which). V usage is TRBV29-1 and J usage is TRBJ2-1, with 9 bases fitting TRBD2. The receptor was isolated from an adult woman who had mild COVID-19 (a few samples of this study predate the infection). Cell type and time point are not known. CDR3 protein: CSVREEGGRAMHEQFF. For the CDR3, the DNA is TGCAGCGTCCGCGAGGAGGGCGGGAGGGCCATGCATGAGCAGTTCTTC.